Reported below is one T cell receptor beta chain. Its antigen is unidentified. Trimming cost V 4 bases and J 7 bases; bases outside gene matches: 18. The CDR3 is made up of 17 amino acids. Germline values: CDR1 MDHEN, CDR2 SYDVKM. These data come from a study of radiotherapy plus CTLA-4 blockade in lung cancer. Study details: About 17% of enrolled patients responded objectively, and approximately 30% had disease control.

Profiled with immunoSEQ multiplex PCR; TCRdb holds only in-frame clones, not every one. The sample records about 85,000 clones, approximately 86% being singletons. Study results and caveats: There was expansion of tumor-derived TCR clones in blood after radiotherapy plus ipilimumab.

The sample consisted of peripheral blood, taken from a patient treated with radiotherapy plus ipilimumab. The sequence derives from a human donor with non-small cell lung cancer who had a partial response to radiotherapy plus ipilimumab. J is TRBJ2-5 and V is TRBV28; 7 bases agree with TRBD2. DNA for the CDR3: TGTGCCAGCAGTTCACCTGCGAGTAGGGACGGGGGGTGGACCCAGTACTTC. Its translation: CASSSPASRDGGWTQYF.